The present TCR beta chain was sequenced within a study of read filtering for tumor transcriptome and immune sequencing. On the study more broadly: R-ISS stage counts were eight or nine for I, about 17 for II, more than 5 for III. Whole-transcriptome libraries were prepared after DNase treatment. RNA-seq yielded only about 85 to 1273 TCR reads, IR-seq about 4.05 to 10.27 million.

Molecular barcoded adaptors covering alpha/delta and beta/gamma chains were used on 400 ng RNA. One entry per CDR3 protein, called by TCRdb with MiXCR from the reads. This sample carries 55,000 to 60,000 distinct CDR3 sequences, 12% of them seen once, and the ten largest clones take more than 15%. Germline-derived CDR1 and CDR2 are MNHEY and SVGEGT. With 7 bases clipped from V and 2 bases from J, the junction kept 8 bases outside the gene matches. This CDR3 is built from 17 residues. Every patient had bone marrow sampled while the disease was active. This clonotype was seen many times. The genes are TRBV6-2 or TRBV6-3 and TRBJ2-1; 13 nucleotides agree with TRBD2. This receptor was identified in a donor aged 40 or older with multiple myeloma. Sequencing was performed on a population of CD138-negative cells sorted from bone marrow. The CDR3 DNA is TGTGCCAGCAAGGGACTAGCGGGGATGTTCGCCTACAATGAGCAGTTCTTC. Translating it yields CASKGLAGMFAYNEQFF.